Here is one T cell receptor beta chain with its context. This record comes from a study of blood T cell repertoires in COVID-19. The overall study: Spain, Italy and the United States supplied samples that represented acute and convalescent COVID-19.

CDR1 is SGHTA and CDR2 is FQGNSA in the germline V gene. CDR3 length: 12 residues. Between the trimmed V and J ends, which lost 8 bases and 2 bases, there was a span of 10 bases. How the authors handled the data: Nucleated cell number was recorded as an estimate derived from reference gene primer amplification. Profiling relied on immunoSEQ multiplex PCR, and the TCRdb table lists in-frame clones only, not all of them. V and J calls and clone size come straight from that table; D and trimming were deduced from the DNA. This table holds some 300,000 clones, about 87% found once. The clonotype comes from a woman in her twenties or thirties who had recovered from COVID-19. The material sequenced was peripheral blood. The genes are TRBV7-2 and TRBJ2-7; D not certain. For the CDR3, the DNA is TGTGCCAGCCACGAGTCCCCCTACGAGCAGTACTTC. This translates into CASHESPYEQYF.